The next 6 T cell receptor beta chains were all read from a single sample in a study of lymphopenia after photon versus proton radiotherapy. Data came from immunoSEQ multiplex PCR; TCRdb stores just in-frame clones and leaves some out. The sample has tens of thousands of clones, 87% seen once. This specimen consisted of peripheral blood, obtained from a patient treated with proton-based radiotherapy. These receptors were collected from an elderly man with esophageal cancer.

The chain joins TRBV11-2 to TRBJ2-3; D call uncertain. CDR3 size: 12 residues. Germline V lookup: CDR1 SGHAT, CDR2 FQNNGV. Trimming shortened V by 1 base and J by 7 bases, and 6 bases separated the two germline ends. The DNA for the CDR3 is TGTGCCAGCAGCTTAGCGGCTAATACGCAGTATTTT. This codes for CASSLAANTQYF.

The chain is built from TRBV6-5 and TRBJ2-7; D not certain. V was shortened by 4 bases and J by 2 bases, with 9 bases between the two germline ends. Germline CDR1 MNHEY, CDR2 SVGAGI. This CDR3 has 13 amino acids. The chain's CDR3 is CASSSLRTYEQYF. As DNA, the CDR3 is TGTGCCAGCAGTTCTTTAAGAACCTACGAGCAGTACTTC.

This rearrangement joins TRBV29-1 to TRBJ2-7, with D perhaps matching TRBD1 (5 bases). Trimming shortened V by 6 bases and J by 6 bases, and 12 bases separated the two germline ends. Per the germline V gene, CDR1 is SQVTM and CDR2 is ANQGSEA. The CDR3 totals 11 residues. CDR3 bases: TGCAGCGTCGGACAATCCCCCGAGCAGTACTTC. Protein sequence: CSVGQSPEQYF.

V gene TRBV18 combines with J gene TRBJ2-2; D ambiguous. Trimming removed 2 bases from V and 8 bases from J, with 6 bases in between. CDR3 length: 12 amino acids. Germline V gene lookup returns CDR1 KGHSH and CDR2 LQKENI. DNA for the CDR3: TGTGCCAGCTCACCAGATCGGGGGGAGCTGTTTTTT. Translated: CASSPDRGELFF.

The V and J genes are TRBV18 and TRBJ1-2; TRBD1 agrees at 9 bases. The germline gives CDR1 KGHSH, CDR2 LQKENI. CDR3 length equals 15 residues. V lost 3 bases and J lost 4; bases outside the gene matches: 6. CDR3 in DNA: TGTGCCAGCTCACCTATGGACAGGGGAGCCTATGGCTACACCTTC. Amino acids: CASSPMDRGAYGYTF.

V is TRBV19 and J is TRBJ2-2, with unresolved D. V was clipped by 6 bases and J by 4 bases, with 15 bases between them. The CDR3 length is 15 residues. Germline V CDR1 and CDR2: LNHDA, SQIVND (reference sequence). CDR3 sequence (DNA): TGTGCCAGTAGCCGCGGTCTAGAGAGCACCGGGGAGCTGTTTTTT. Its protein is CASSRGLESTGELFF.